This entry lists 4 T cell receptor gamma chains sequenced from one sample in a study of gamma delta lymphoproliferative disorders and STAT genes (dated by TCRdb to 2016 to 2019). TCR sequencing was performed on genomic DNA from peripheral blood mononuclear cells isolated from patients and controls. The library was made by multiplex PCR. These reads were obtained on an Illumina MiSeq. TCRdb reprocessed the public data with the CATT caller; entries with the same nucleotide sequence were combined afterwards. This sample gives approximately 2,000 gamma-chain clones in total; 6% to 7.5% of them show up just once. The top ten clonotypes cover 65% of the sample. Sample: blood. Source of these receptors: a human donor with gamma-delta T-cell large granular lymphocyte leukemia.

This clone occurred a few times. The chain couples TRGV9 to TRGJ1 or TRGJ2. Assignment of the J gene here rests on matching the DNA to germline, because TCRdb gives none. The CDR3 totals 12 residues. The V gene's germline CDR1 is GITISATS and CDR2 ISYDGTV (reference sequence). The V gene end was trimmed by 0 bases and the J gene end by 12 bases; junction bases not matched to a gene: 8. The DNA of the CDR3 is TGTGCCTTGTGGGAGGTGGAGCGGCGGAAACTCTTT. Its translation is CALWEVERRKLF.

In DNA form, the CDR3 reads TGTGCCACCTGGGACGGGCGGAGGAGGAAACTCTTT. Translated: CATWDGRRRKLF. The V and J genes are TRGV2 and TRGJ1 or TRGJ2. Germline matching of the DNA provided the J gene here, since TCRdb leaves it blank. V lost 0 bases, J lost 12 bases, and 8 bases stayed unmatched. The CDR3 consists of 12 residues. Germline lookup yields CDR1 EGSNGY and CDR2 YDSYNSKV.

This clone was observed a handful of times. The mismatch at residue 6 between this DNA's translation and the TCRdb protein of a much larger clone likely reflects a read error; the protein shown is translated from the DNA. The chain uses TRGV8 and TRGJ1 or TRGJ2. Assignment of the J gene here rests on matching the DNA to germline, because TCRdb gives none. This CDR3 spans 11 amino acids. V shed 6 bases and J 7 bases; nucleotides not matched to a gene: 6. CDR1 and CDR2 (germline): VENAVY, YDSYNSRV. CDR3 nucleotide sequence: TGTGCCACCTGGCCCCACTATAAGAAACTCTTT. This sequence encodes CATWPHYKKLF.

This clone is medium-sized. V and J are TRGV2 and TRGJ1 or TRGJ2. The J gene, left out of TCRdb, was set here by checking the DNA against germline. The V gene's germline CDR1 is EGSNGY and CDR2 YDSYNSKV. The ends lost 0 bases at V and 12 bases at J; junction bases unmatched: 5. This CDR3 has 11 residues. In DNA, the CDR3 is TGTGCCACCTGGGACGGGCCGTGGAAACTCTTT. Its translation: CATWDGPWKLF.